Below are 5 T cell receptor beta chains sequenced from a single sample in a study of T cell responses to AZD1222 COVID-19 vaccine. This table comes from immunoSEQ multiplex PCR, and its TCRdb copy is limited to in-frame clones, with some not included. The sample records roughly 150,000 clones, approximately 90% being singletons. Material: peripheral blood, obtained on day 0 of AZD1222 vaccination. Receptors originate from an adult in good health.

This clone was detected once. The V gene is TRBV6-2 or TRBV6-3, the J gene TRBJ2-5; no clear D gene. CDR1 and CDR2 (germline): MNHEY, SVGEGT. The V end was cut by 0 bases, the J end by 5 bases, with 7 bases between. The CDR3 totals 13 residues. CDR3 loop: CASSYSFQETQYF. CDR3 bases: TGTGCCAGCAGTTACTCGTTTCAGGAGACCCAGTACTTC.

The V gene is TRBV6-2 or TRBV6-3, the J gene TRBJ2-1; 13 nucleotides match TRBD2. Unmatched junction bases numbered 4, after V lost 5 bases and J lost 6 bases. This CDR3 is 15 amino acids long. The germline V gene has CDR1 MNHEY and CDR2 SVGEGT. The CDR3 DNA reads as TGTGCCAGCAGTGACACTAGCGGGAGGGGCAATGAGCAGTTCTTC. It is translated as CASSDTSGRGNEQFF.

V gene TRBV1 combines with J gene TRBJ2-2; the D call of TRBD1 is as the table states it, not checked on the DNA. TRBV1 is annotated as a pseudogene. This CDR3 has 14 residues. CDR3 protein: CTSSQDGNTGELFF. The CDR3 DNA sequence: TGCACCAGCAGCCAAGATGGCAACACCGGGGAGCTGTTTTTT.

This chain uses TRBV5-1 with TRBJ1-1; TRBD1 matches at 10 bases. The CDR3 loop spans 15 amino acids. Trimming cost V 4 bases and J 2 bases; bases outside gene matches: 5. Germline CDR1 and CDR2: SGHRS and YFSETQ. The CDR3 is CASSLRQGANTEAFF. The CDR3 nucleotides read TGCGCCAGCAGCCTGCGACAGGGGGCAAACACTGAAGCTTTCTTT. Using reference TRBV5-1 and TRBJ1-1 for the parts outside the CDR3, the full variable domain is KAGVTQTPRYLIKTRGQQVTLSCSPISGHRSVSWYQQTPGQGLQFLFEYFSETQRNKGNFPGRFSGRQFSNSRSEMNVSTLELGDSALYLCASSLRQGANTEAFFGQGTRLTVV.

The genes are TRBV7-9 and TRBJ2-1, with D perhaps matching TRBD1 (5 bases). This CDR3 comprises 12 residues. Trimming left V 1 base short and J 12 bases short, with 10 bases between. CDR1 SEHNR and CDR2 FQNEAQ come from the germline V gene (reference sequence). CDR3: CASSLEGRAQFF. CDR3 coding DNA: TGTGCCAGCAGCTTAGAAGGCAGGGCGCAGTTCTTC.